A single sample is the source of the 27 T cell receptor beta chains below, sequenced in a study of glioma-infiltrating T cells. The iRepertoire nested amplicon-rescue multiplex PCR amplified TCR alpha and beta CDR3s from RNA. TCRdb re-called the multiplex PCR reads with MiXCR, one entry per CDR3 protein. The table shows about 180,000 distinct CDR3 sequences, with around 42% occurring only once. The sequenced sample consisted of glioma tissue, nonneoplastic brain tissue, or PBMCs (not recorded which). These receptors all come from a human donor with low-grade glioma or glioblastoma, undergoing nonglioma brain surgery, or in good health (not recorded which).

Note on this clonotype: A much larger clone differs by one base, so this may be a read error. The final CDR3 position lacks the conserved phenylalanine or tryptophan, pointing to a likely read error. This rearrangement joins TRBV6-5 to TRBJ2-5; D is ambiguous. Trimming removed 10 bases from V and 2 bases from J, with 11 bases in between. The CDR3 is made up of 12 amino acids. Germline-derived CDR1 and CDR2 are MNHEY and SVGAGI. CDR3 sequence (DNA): TGTGCCACGAAGAAAGAGCAAGAGACCCAGTACTTG. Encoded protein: CATKKEQETQYL.

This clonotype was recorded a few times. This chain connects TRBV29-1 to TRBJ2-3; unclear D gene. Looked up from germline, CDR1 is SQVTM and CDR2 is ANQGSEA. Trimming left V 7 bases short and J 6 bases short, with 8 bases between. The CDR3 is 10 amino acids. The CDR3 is CSAWTDTQYF. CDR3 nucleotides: TGCAGCGCCTGGACGGATACGCAGTATTTT.

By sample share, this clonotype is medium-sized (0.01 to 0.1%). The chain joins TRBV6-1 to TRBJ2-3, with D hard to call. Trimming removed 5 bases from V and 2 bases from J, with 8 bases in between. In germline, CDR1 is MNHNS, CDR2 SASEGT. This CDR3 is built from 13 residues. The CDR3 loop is CASSTPITDTQYF. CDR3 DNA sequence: TGTGCCAGCAGTACCCCCATCACAGATACGCAGTATTTT.

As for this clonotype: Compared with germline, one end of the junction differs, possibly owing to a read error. Here the CDR3 reads CASSLLASGPNKQFF. CDR3 sequence (DNA): TGCGCCAGCAGCTTGCTCGCTAGCGGGCCCAATAAGCAGTTCTTC. The V gene is TRBV5-1, the J gene TRBJ2-1; 8 bases are shared with TRBD2. This CDR3 has 15 amino acids. The germline V gene encodes CDR1 SGHRS and CDR2 YFSETQ.

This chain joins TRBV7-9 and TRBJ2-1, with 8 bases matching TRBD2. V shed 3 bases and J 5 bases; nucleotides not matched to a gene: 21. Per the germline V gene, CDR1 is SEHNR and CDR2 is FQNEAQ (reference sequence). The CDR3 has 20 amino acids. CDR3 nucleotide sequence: TGTGCCAGCAGCTTCGCTCACTATAGCGGGAAACGGCTGCAGAACAATGAGCAGTTCTTC. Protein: CASSFAHYSGKRLQNNEQFF.

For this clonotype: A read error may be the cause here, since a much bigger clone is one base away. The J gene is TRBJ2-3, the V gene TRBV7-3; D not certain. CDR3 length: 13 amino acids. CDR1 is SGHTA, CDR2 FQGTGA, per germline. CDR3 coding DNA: TGTGCCAGCATCTTAATTGGTACAGATACGCAGTATTTT. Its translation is CASILIGTDTQYF.

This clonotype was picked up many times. The CDR3 sequence is CSARTLAGGEQYF. The DNA for the CDR3 is TGCAGTGCTAGGACCCTGGCGGGCGGCGAGCAGTACTTC. V usage is TRBV20-1 and J usage is TRBJ2-7; D is perhaps TRBD2 (5 bases). The CDR3 sequence is 13 residues long. CDR1 and CDR2 (germline): DFQATT, SNEGSKA (reference sequence). The V and J ends lost 3 bases and 6 bases respectively, with 15 bases between them.

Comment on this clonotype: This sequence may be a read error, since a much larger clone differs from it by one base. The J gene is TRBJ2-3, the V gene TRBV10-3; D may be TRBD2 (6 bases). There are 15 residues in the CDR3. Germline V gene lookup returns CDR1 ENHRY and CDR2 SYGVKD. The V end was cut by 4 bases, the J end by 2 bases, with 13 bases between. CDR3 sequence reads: CAISGNSGATDTQYF. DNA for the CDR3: TGTGCCATCAGTGGGAATAGCGGAGCCACAGATACGCAGTATTTT.

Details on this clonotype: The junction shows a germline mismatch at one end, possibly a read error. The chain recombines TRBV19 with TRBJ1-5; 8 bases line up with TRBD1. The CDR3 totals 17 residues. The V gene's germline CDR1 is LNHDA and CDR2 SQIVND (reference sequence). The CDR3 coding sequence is TGTGCCGGTAGCGACAGGGGCTCGGGGTATAGCAATCAGCCCCAGCATTTT. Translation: CAGSDRGSGYSNQPQHF.

The CDR3 spells CASSLRDSYEQYF. In nucleotides, the CDR3 is TGTGCCAGCAGCTTGAGGGACTCCTACGAGCAGTACTTC. V is TRBV5-5 and J is TRBJ2-7; D not resolved. Germline CDR1 SGHKS, CDR2 YYEKEE (reference sequence). The CDR3 consists of 13 residues. V shed 1 base and J shed 0 bases, with 5 bases lying between them.

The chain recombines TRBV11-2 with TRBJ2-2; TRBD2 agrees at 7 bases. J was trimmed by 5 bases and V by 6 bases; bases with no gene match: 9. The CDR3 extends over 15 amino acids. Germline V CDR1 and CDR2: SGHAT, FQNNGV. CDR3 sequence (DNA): TGTGCCAGCAGATTATTTTCCGGGAGGACCGGGGAGCTGTTTTTT. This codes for CASRLFSGRTGELFF.

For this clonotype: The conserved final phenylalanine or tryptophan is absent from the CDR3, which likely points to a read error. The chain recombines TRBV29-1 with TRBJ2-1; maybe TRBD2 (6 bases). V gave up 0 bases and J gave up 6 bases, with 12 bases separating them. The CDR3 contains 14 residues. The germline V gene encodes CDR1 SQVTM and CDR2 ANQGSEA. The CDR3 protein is CSVEDSASVNEQFL. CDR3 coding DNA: TGCAGCGTTGAAGATTCGGCTAGCGTCAATGAGCAGTTCTTA.

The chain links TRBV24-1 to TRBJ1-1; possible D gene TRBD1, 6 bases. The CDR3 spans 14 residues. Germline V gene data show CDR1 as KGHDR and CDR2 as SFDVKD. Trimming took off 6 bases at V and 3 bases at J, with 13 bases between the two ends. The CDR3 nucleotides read TGTGCCACCAGTAATGGGGGGGCCGACACTGAAGCTTTCTTT. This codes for CATSNGGADTEAFF.

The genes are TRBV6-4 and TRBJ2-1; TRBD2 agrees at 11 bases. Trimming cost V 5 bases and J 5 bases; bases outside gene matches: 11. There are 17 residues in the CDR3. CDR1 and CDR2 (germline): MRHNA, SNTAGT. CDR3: CASSFYPSGLADNEQFF. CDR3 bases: TGTGCCAGCAGTTTCTACCCGTCGGGACTAGCGGACAATGAGCAGTTCTTC.

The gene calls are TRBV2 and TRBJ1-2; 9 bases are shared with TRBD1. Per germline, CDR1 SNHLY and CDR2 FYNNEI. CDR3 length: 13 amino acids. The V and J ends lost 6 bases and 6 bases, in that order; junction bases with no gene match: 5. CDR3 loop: CASRRTGEDGYTF. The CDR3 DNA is TGTGCCAGCAGGAGGACAGGGGAGGATGGCTACACCTTC.

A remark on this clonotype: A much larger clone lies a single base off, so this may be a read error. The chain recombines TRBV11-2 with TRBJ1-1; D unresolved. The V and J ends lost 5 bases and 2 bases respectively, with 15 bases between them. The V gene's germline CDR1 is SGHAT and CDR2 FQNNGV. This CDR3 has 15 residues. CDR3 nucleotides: TGTGCCAGCAGCCCCTGGAACGCGAACAACACTGAAGCTTTCTTT. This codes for CASSPWNANNTEAFF.

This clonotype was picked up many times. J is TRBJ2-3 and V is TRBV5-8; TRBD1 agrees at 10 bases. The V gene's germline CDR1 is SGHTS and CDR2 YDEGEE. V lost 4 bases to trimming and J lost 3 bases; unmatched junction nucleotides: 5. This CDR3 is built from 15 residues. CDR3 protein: CASSPGQGRTDTQYF. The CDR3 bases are TGTGCCAGCAGCCCGGGACAGGGGAGGACAGATACGCAGTATTTT.

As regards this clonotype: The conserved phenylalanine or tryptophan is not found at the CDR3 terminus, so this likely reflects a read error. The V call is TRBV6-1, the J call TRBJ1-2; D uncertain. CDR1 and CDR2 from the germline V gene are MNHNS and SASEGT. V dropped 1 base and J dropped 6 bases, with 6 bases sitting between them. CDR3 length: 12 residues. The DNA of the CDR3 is TGTGCCAGCAGTGAAGGACATGATGGCTACACCTTA. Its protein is CASSEGHDGYTL.

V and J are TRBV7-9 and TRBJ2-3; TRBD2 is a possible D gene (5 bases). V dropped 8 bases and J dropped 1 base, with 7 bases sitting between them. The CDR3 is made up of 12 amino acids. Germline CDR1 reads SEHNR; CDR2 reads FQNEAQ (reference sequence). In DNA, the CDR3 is TGTGCCAGCGACGGGGGCACAGATACGCAGTATTTT. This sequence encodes CASDGGTDTQYF.

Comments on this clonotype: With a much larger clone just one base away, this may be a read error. DNA of the CDR3: TGTGCCAGTGACGAGATCGGGTCTCAGCCCCAGCATTTT. It yields the protein CASDEIGSQPQHF. The chain carries TRBV6-5 and TRBJ1-5; D is ambiguous. Germline loops: CDR1 MNHEY, CDR2 SVGAGI. The V end was cut by 9 bases, the J end by 6 bases, with 15 bases between. The CDR3 is made up of 13 amino acids.

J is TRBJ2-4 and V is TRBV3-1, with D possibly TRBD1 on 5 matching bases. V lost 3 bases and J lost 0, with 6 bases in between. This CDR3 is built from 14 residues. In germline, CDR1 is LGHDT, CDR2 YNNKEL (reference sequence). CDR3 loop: CASSQGLAKNIQYF. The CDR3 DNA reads TGTGCCAGCAGCCAGGGGCTAGCCAAAAACATTCAGTACTTC.

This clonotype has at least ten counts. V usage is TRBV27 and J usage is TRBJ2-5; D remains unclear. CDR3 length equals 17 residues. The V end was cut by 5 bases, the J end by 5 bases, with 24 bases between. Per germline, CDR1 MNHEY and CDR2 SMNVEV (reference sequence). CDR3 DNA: TGTGCCAGCAGTGGAATCCCAGCGTTGAGTACTGTGGAGACCCAGTACTTC. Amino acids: CASSGIPALSTVETQYF.

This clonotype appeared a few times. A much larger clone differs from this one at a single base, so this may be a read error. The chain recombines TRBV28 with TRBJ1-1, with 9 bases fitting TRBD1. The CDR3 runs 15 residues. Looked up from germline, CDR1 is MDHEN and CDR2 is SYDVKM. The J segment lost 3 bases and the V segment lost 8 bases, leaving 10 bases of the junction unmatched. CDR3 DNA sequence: TGTGCCAGCGGTTCAAGGACAGGGGTGTACACTGAAGCTTTCTTT. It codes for CASGSRTGVYTEAFF. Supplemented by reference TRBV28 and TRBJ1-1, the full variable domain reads DVKVTQSSRYLVKRTGEKVFLECVQDMDHENMFWYRQDPGLGLRLIYFSYDVKMKEKGDIPEGYSVSREKKERFSLILESASTNQTSMYLCASGSRTGVYTEAFFGQGTRLTVV.

The CDR3 DNA reads as TGCGCCAGCAGCCAAGTTCCGGACTCCGCCTACGAGCAGTACTTC. Translating gives CASSQVPDSAYEQYF. This rearrangement joins TRBV4-1 to TRBJ2-7; the D gene is possibly TRBD2 (5 bases). Germline loops: CDR1 MGHRA, CDR2 YSYEKL. The CDR3 runs to 15 residues. Between the trimmed V and J ends, which lost 1 base and 2 bases, there was a span of 12 bases.

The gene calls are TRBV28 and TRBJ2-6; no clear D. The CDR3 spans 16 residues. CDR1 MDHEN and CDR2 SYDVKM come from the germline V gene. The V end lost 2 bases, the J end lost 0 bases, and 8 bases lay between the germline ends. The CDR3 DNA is TGTGCCAGCAGTTTAATGGGTAACTCTGGGGCCAACGTCCTGACTTTC. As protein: CASSLMGNSGANVLTF.

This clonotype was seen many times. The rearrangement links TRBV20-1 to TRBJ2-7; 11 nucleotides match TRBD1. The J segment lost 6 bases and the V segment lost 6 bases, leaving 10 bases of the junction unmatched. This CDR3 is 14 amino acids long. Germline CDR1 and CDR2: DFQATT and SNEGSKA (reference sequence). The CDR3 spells CSAGKPGQGGEQYF. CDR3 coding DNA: TGCAGTGCGGGGAAGCCGGGACAGGGGGGCGAGCAGTACTTC.

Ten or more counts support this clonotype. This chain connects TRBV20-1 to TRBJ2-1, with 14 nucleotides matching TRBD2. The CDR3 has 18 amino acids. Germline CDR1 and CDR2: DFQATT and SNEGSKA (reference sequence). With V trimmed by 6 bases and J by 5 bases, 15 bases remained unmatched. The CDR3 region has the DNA TGCAGTGCAAACCCCGGGACTAGCGGGAGTGTAGCAGACAATGAGCAGTTCTTC. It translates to CSANPGTSGSVADNEQFF.